This paragraph reports one T cell receptor (beta chain). Antigen specificity is unknown. These data belong to a study of monozygotic twins with inflammatory bowel disease. Regarding the study as a whole: Diversity of TCRbeta measured by inverse Simpson was lower in IBD patients than in healthy co-twins. Repertoire similarity did not differ between concordant and discordant twins, possibly owing to limited power. Versus healthy twins, IBD patients showed fewer clonotypes shared with others, especially with disease activity.

Reanalyzing the 5' RACE reads, TCRdb keeps one entry per CDR3 protein, without DNA. Its table lists about 440,000 distinct CDR3 sequences. The germline CDR1 and CDR2 sequences are SNHLY and FYNNEI. This CDR3 is built from 14 residues. Donors each gave more than 2 ml of blood. This sequence joins TRBV2 and TRBJ2-1; the D call of TRBD1 rests on TCRdb alone, since no DNA is present to check it. The sample taken for sequencing was blood. The clonotype was recovered from a human donor with ulcerative colitis or Crohn's disease, or a healthy co-twin of an affected twin (not recorded which). The CDR3 region is CASSRAGAYNEQFF.